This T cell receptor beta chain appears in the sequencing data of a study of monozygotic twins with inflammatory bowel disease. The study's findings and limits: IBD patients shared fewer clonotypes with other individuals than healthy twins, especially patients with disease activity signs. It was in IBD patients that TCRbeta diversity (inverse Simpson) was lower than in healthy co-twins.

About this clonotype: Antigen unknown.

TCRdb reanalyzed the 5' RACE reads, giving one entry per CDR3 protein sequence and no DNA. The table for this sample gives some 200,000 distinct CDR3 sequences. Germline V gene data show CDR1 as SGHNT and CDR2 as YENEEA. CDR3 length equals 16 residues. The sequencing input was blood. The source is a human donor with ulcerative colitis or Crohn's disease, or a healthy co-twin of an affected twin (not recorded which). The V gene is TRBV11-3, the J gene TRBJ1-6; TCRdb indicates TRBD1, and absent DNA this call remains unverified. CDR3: CASSLRVRQGVSPLHF.